These T cell receptor beta chains were read from a single sample in a study of cytomegalovirus exposure and HLA in healthy donors. Produced via immunoSEQ multiplex PCR; TCRdb's table is partial and in-frame only. The profile shows about 360,000 clones, 70% to 90% of them singletons. The sample consisted of PBMCs. The receptors were sampled from a woman aged 18 to 35 in good health and CMV-seronegative. The conserved cysteine and the conserved F or W are not part of the CDR3 here. Each record gives: J gene, V gene, CDR3 protein.

TRBJ1-4 | TRBV27 | ASSLGQGLTREKLF
TRBJ1-2 | TRBV4-1 | ASSQEPGSNYGYT
TRBJ1-2 | TRBV6-1 | ASISGTEYGYT
TRBJ2-5 | TRBV7-6 | ASSPTGGNQETQY
TRBJ1-1 | TRBV28 | ASSGGWGHWVRTEAF
TRBJ2-1 | TRBV6-6 | ASSPSSGRMVNEQF
TRBJ1-3 | TRBV27 | ARAGKPTGGNTIY
TRBJ1-5 | TRBV2 | ASSGDTHSNQPQH
TRBJ2-7 | TRBV7-3 | ATCPGGQGSEQY
TRBJ2-5 | TRBV6-5 | ASSYPARPGTQY
TRBJ2-7 | TRBV6-5 | ASSYAHSNEEQY
TRBJ2-5 | TRBV18 | ASSPYNRQETQY
TRBJ2-7 | TRBV7-9 | ASSKTVGGHEQY
TRBJ1-5 | TRBV27 | ASSLSGTGQDQPQH
TRBJ1-6 | TRBV10-2 | ASSERDRGWNSPLH
TRBJ2-2 | TRBV27 | ASSVSGELF
TRBJ1-3 | TRBV7-2 | ASSSDRGSGNTIY
TRBJ2-5 | TRBV6-5 | ASSLRGPGETQY
TRBJ1-6 | TRBV4-1 | ASSPGQANSPLH
TRBJ2-2 | TRBV27 | ASSFDLAGFANTGELF
TRBJ1-4 | TRBV28 | ASKRRGEKLF
TRBJ2-7 | TRBV18 | ASSPNGTSLWEQY
TRBJ1-5 | TRBV15 | ATSRHRGLNQPQH
TRBJ1-4 | TRBV4-1 | ASSQGFRVEKLF
TRBJ2-1 | TRBV4-1 | ASSPYRLRGPLGNEQF
TRBJ2-2 | TRBV19 | ASSIGRGQSGELF
TRBJ1-1 | TRBV4-1 | ASSQGDSNTEAF
TRBJ1-4 | TRBV2 | ASSVQGIANEKLF
TRBJ1-5 | TRBV28 | ASSSGTVLGGGQPQH
TRBJ2-1 | TRBV2 | ASSEGVAGVKLGEQF
TRBJ1-1 | TRBV6-4 | ASSDSGVATEAF
TRBJ1-3 | TRBV5-1 | ASSDGTRPPSGNTIY
TRBJ2-1 | TRBV10-2 | ARGVRLAGNEQF
TRBJ1-3 | TRBV7-9 | ASSTERGGNTIY
TRBJ1-3 | TRBV27 | ASSLRQGVSGNTIY
TRBJ2-1 | TRBV4-2 | ASSPNLGLAGANEQF
TRBJ2-7 | TRBV4-2 | ASSLRTGQVYEQY
TRBJ2-3 | TRBV6-5 | ASSRSSSLTDTQY
TRBJ1-3 | TRBV6-1 | ASSVDTAGNTIY
TRBJ2-2 | TRBV6-5 | ASSRIARNTGELF
TRBJ1-1 | TRBV28 | ASSRLEGNTEAF
TRBJ1-1 | TRBV5-1 | ASSLSPGQNTEAF
TRBJ1-3 | TRBV6-1 | ASREVGGNTIY
TRBJ2-7 | TRBV4-2 | ASSYYFGEEQY
TRBJ2-7 | TRBV29-1 | SFQTGGDSEQY
TRBJ2-1 | TRBV7-3 | ASAGAANEQF
TRBJ2-1 | TRBV28 | ASIRTEDGYEQF